This record concerns one T cell receptor beta chain sequence. Which antigen it targets is not known. No base qualities exist here, and no much larger clone lies one base off it. This sample was included in a study of T cell changes during pregnancy in multiple sclerosis (dated by TCRdb to about 2019). Study-wide context: In women with multiple sclerosis, the researchers looked at how the T cell repertoire shifted as pregnancy progressed.

The junction shows trimming of 6 bases on V and 0 bases on J, plus 12 bases between the germline ends. CDR1 SGHDN and CDR2 FVKESK are derived from the germline V gene. The CDR3 contains 14 residues, cysteine and phenylalanine counted. CDR3 DNA only is kept here, 42 bases in frame from base 1. The library was generated by the immunoSEQ multiplex PCR assay. The table comes from immuneACCESS by way of TCRdb, which keeps in-frame sequences with V and J called. Part of the clones is missing from these tables; in studies checked, under half for an unresolved V gene and the rest for unknown reasons. The table for this sample lists approximately 23,000 clones; 75% to 95% of them were counted only once. 0.67% of the sample goes to the ten largest clones.

The chain is made from TRBV14 and TRBJ2-7, with a tentative D gene TRBD2 over 6 matching bases. This material consisted of CD4+ T cells from peripheral blood mononuclear cells, taken in the third trimester of pregnancy. This receptor was obtained from a female donor in good health, enrolled as a control in a pregnancy study. The CDR3 is CASRRDPSSYEQYF. The nucleotides read TGTGCCAGCAGGCGGGACCCAAGCTCCTACGAGCAGTACTTC. With the portions outside the CDR3 filled from the reference TRBV14 and TRBJ2-7 genes, the complete variable region becomes EAGVTQFPSHSVIEKGQTVTLRCDPISGHDNLYWYRRVMGKEIKFLLHFVKESKQDESGMPNNRFLAERTGGTYSTLKVQPAELEDSGVYFCASRRDPSSYEQYFGPGTRLTVT.